Listed below are T cell receptor beta chains from one sample, sequenced in a study of cytotoxic CD8 clonotypes in ibrutinib-treated CLL. Method: immunoSEQ multiplex PCR; TCRdb's copy keeps in-frame clones and lacks some. The sample lists some 200,000 clones; 60% to 80% were seen once. The specimen was PBMCs, collected after 12 months of ibrutinib treatment. Receptor source: a human donor with chronic lymphocytic leukemia. The CDR3 runs from the conserved cysteine through the conserved F or W. D genes are given only for firm matches. Not all rows give a size; the values are once, few, many and, for expanded clones, a class.

d_gene: TRBD1; abundance: .; v_gene: TRBV18; j_gene: TRBJ1-6; CDR3aa: CASSPPDRAATNSPLHF; CDR3nt: TGTGCCAGCTCACCACCGGACAGGGCTGCCACAAATTCACCCCTCCACTTT
d_gene: .; abundance: .; v_gene: TRBV30; j_gene: TRBJ1-1; CDR3aa: CAWSYGGRRGAEAFF; CDR3nt: TGTGCCTGGAGTTATGGTGGCAGGAGGGGGGCTGAAGCTTTCTTT
d_gene: .; abundance: .; v_gene: TRBV2; j_gene: TRBJ2-1; CDR3aa: CASRRRGKEVDEQFF; CDR3nt: TGTGCCAGCAGGCGGCGCGGGAAAGAGGTCGATGAGCAGTTCTTC
d_gene: .; abundance: .; v_gene: TRBV11-2; j_gene: TRBJ2-7; CDR3aa: CASSLDRTNEQYF; CDR3nt: TGTGCCAGCAGCTTAGATAGGACGAACGAGCAGTACTTC
d_gene: .; abundance: .; v_gene: TRBV6-6; j_gene: TRBJ1-2; CDR3aa: CASRLDRSYGYTF; CDR3nt: TGTGCCAGCAGACTCGACCGGAGCTATGGCTACACCTTC
d_gene: .; abundance: .; v_gene: TRBV12-2; j_gene: TRBJ2-1; CDR3aa: CASRKQGPLYNEQFF; CDR3nt: TGTGCAAGTCGTAAACAGGGGCCTCTATACAATGAGCAGTTCTTC
d_gene: TRBD1; abundance: few; v_gene: TRBV7-8; j_gene: TRBJ1-5; CDR3aa: CASSYGTGAQPQHF; CDR3nt: TGTGCCAGCAGCTACGGGACAGGGGCACAGCCCCAGCATTTT
d_gene: TRBD1; abundance: .; v_gene: TRBV2; j_gene: TRBJ1-5; CDR3aa: CASSARDRGNQPQHF; CDR3nt: TGTGCCAGCAGTGCCCGGGACAGGGGAAATCAGCCCCAGCATTTT
d_gene: .; abundance: .; v_gene: TRBV12-2; j_gene: TRBJ1-2; CDR3aa: CASRPGDLTGSEDYGYTF; CDR3nt: TGTGCAAGTCGCCCCGGTGATCTCACGGGCTCGGAGGACTATGGCTACACCTTC
d_gene: .; abundance: .; v_gene: TRBV18; j_gene: TRBJ1-2; CDR3aa: CASSKASLNYGYTF; CDR3nt: TGTGCCAGCTCAAAGGCCTCCCTTAACTATGGCTACACCTTC
d_gene: .; abundance: few; v_gene: TRBV7-8; j_gene: TRBJ2-7; CDR3aa: CASSSGPVSYEQYF; CDR3nt: TGTGCCAGCAGCTCCGGCCCCGTCTCCTACGAGCAGTACTTC
d_gene: .; abundance: .; v_gene: TRBV6-1; j_gene: TRBJ1-2; CDR3aa: CASSEGAVTNYGYTF; CDR3nt: TGTGCCAGCAGTGAAGGTGCAGTAACTAACTATGGCTACACCTTC
d_gene: .; abundance: .; v_gene: TRBV6-1; j_gene: TRBJ1-3; CDR3aa: CASSERVALSGNTIYF; CDR3nt: TGTGCCAGCAGTGAGAGAGTAGCCCTCTCTGGAAACACCATATATTTT
d_gene: .; abundance: .; v_gene: TRBV10-2; j_gene: TRBJ1-2; CDR3aa: CASSDKDYGYTF; CDR3nt: TGCGCCAGCAGTGACAAGGACTATGGCTACACCTTC
d_gene: .; abundance: few; v_gene: TRBV30; j_gene: TRBJ2-2; CDR3aa: CAWSVISHGRRGTGELFF; CDR3nt: TGTGCCTGGAGTGTCATTTCTCATGGGCGGAGGGGGACCGGGGAGCTGTTTTTT
d_gene: TRBD1; abundance: few; v_gene: TRBV5-4; j_gene: TRBJ1-1; CDR3aa: CASSLGGNRGNTEAFF; CDR3nt: TGTGCCAGCAGCTTGGGGGGCAACAGGGGGAACACTGAAGCTTTCTTT